These T cell receptor beta chains were read from a single sample in a study of blood T cell repertoires in COVID-19. Produced via immunoSEQ multiplex PCR; TCRdb's table is partial and in-frame only. The data hold hundreds of thousands of clones, with 85% to 90% observed a single time. Source material: PBMCs or T cells enriched from blood (not recorded which). Receptor source: a woman in her late teens or twenties with acute COVID-19. Each CDR3 is given with its conserved first and last residue. The D gene is left open where the match is weak. Only some rows state a clone size, as once, few, many or a class for expanded clones.

clone size	V gene	J gene	D gene	CDR3 DNA	CDR3 protein
-	TRBV7-9	TRBJ2-7	TRBD1	TGTGCCAGCAGCTCGCCGGGACAGGGAGTCCACGAGCAGTACTTC	CASSSPGQGVHEQYF
-	TRBV19	TRBJ1-5	TRBD1	TGTGCCAGTAGTGTCAGGGGAGGACAGGTGGGCAATCAGCCCCAGCATTTT	CASSVRGGQVGNQPQHF
-	TRBV6-6	TRBJ1-5	-	TGTGCCAGCAGTCCGCGGACAGTTAATAGCAATCAGCCCCAGCATTTT	CASSPRTVNSNQPQHF
once	TRBV5-1	TRBJ1-2	-	TGCGCCAGCAGCATAACCTGGGACTCAAACTATGGCTACACCTTC	CASSITWDSNYGYTF
-	TRBV14	TRBJ2-5	-	TGTGCCAGCAGCCAGGGCCTTCAAGAGACCCAGTACTTC	CASSQGLQETQYF
-	TRBV6-5	TRBJ2-6	-	TGTGCCAGCAGCGCTGGGGCCAACGTCCTGACTTTC	CASSAGANVLTF
once	TRBV5-4	TRBJ2-5	-	TGTGCCAGCAGCTTTGCACAGGGTGGGCGGGAGACCCAGTACTTC	CASSFAQGGRETQYF
-	TRBV6-6	TRBJ2-2	-	TGTGCCAGCAGTTACAGGGCGGGGACCGGGGAGCTGTTTTTT	CASSYRAGTGELFF
once	TRBV7-2	TRBJ2-7	TRBD1	TGTGCCAGCAGCCAAGGACAGGTTCCCTACGAGCAGTACTTC	CASSQGQVPYEQYF
-	TRBV6-1	TRBJ1-3	-	TGTGCCAGCAGTGAATGGTCGAGCTGGAACACCATATATTTT	CASSEWSSWNTIYF
-	TRBV5-1	TRBJ1-6	-	TGCGCCAGCAGCTTCGCGGGGGGGGGCTCCTATAATTCACCCCTCCACTTT	CASSFAGGGSYNSPLHF
-	TRBV5-6	TRBJ2-1	-	TGTGCCAGCAGCTTGCCCTTAGCGGAGAGCTCCTACAATGAGCAGTTCTTC	CASSLPLAESSYNEQFF
few	TRBV29-1	TRBJ2-2	TRBD2	TGCAGCGCCAGTCCCGGGACTATGACCGGGGAGCTGTTTTTT	CSASPGTMTGELFF
-	TRBV7-9	TRBJ1-1	TRBD1	TGTGCCAGCAGCTTAGCGACAGGGCGGAACGCTGAAGCTTTCTTT	CASSLATGRNAEAFF
-	TRBV6-5	TRBJ2-2	TRBD1	TGTGCCGTAGGACAGGGAAACACCGGGGAGCTGTTTTTT	CAVGQGNTGELFF
-	TRBV7-2	TRBJ2-2	-	TGTGCCAGCAGCTTAGCGCGGTCCCCCGGGGAGCTGTTTTTT	CASSLARSPGELFF
-	TRBV24-1	TRBJ2-1	TRBD2	TGTGCCACCAGTGATTTAGAGACTAGCGGGAGCCAAAGGAATGAGCAGTTCTTC	CATSDLETSGSQRNEQFF
-	TRBV5-1	TRBJ1-4	-	TGCGCCAGCAGCAACCGGGACGGGGGAGCGTATGAAAAACTGTTTTTT	CASSNRDGGAYEKLFF
once	TRBV28	TRBJ1-2	-	TGTGCCAGCAGTTTGTCGAGTGTCGGCTACACCTTC	CASSLSSVGYTF
-	TRBV4-3	TRBJ1-5	-	TGCGCCAGCAGCCAAGATTCGGCCGGGGGGGTTCAGCCCCAGCATTTT	CASSQDSAGGVQPQHF
-	TRBV6-5	TRBJ2-7	TRBD1	TGTGCCAGCATTTGGGACAGGAGCTCCTACGAGCAGTACTTC	CASIWDRSSYEQYF
-	TRBV19	TRBJ2-5	-	TGTGCCAGTAGTAGAGCGTACCAAGAGACCCAGTACTTC	CASSRAYQETQYF
few	TRBV12-5	TRBJ2-1	TRBD2	TGTGCTAGTGCCTACTGGGGACTAGCGGGAGGCCGTTATGAGCAGTTCTTC	CASAYWGLAGGRYEQFF
-	TRBV4-3	TRBJ2-7	TRBD2	TGCGCCAGCAGCCAAGACCCAGGACTAGCCTACGAGCAGTACTTC	CASSQDPGLAYEQYF
few	TRBV15	TRBJ2-6	-	TGTGCCACCAGCAGAGATCGGGGGTCTGGGGCCAACGTCCTGACTTTC	CATSRDRGSGANVLTF
-	TRBV18	TRBJ1-1	TRBD1	TGTGCCAGCTCACCACGGAACGCAGGACAGGGGGCGTTTGAAGCTTTCTTT	CASSPRNAGQGAFEAFF
-	TRBV3-1/TRBV3-2	TRBJ2-7	-	TGTGCCAGCAGCCTACGACAGGCCTACGAGCAGTACTTC	CASSLRQAYEQYF
-	TRBV13	TRBJ2-5	TRBD1	TGTGCCAGCAGCGGCAGGGGGTTACTGGAGACCCAGTACTTC	CASSGRGLLETQYF
-	TRBV27	TRBJ2-7	TRBD1	TGTGCCAGCAGCGACAGGGGACCGTTCGACGAGCAGTACTTC	CASSDRGPFDEQYF
once	TRBV25-1	TRBJ2-7	-	TGTGCCACCAAGTCTGTGGCGGGCTACGAGCAGTACTTC	CATKSVAGYEQYF
-	TRBV10-2	TRBJ2-1	-	TGCGCCAGCAGTGAGAGGAGCTCTGATGAGCAGTTCTTC	CASSERSSDEQFF
-	TRBV11-3	TRBJ2-1	TRBD2	TGTGCCAGCAGCTTAGGGACTAGCACACACAATGAGCAGTTCTTC	CASSLGTSTHNEQFF
-	TRBV24-1	TRBJ2-7	-	TGTGCCACCAGTGAACCGGGGCAGGGGCCGCCTAGCAAGAAGCAGTACTTC	CATSEPGQGPPSKKQYF
-	TRBV5-5	TRBJ1-2	TRBD1	TGTGCCAGCAGCCCCAGCTGGACAGGGGGCGCGAACTATGGCTACACCTTC	CASSPSWTGGANYGYTF
-	TRBV23-1	TRBJ1-1	TRBD1	TGCGCCAGCAGTCAATCCCCCCGGGACAGGGGGCGAGGTCACACTGAAGCTTTCTTT	CASSQSPRDRGRGHTEAFF
-	TRBV4-3	TRBJ2-7	TRBD2	TGCGCCAGCAGCCAGGGAACCTTAGCGGGGGGCCTTGGCGAGCAGTACTTC	CASSQGTLAGGLGEQYF
-	TRBV5-6	TRBJ1-1	-	TGTGCCAGCAGCGCTTCAGGGGCAGGGGCTTCTGAAGCTTTCTTT	CASSASGAGASEAFF
-	TRBV5-1	TRBJ1-1	-	TGCGCCAGCAGCCTCCTGACTGGCCCTGAAGCTTTCTTT	CASSLLTGPEAFF
once	TRBV7-2	TRBJ2-3	-	TGTGCCAGCAGCTCGTACACAGATACGCAGTATTTT	CASSSYTDTQYF